One T cell receptor beta chain is described in this entry. Sequencing was performed with immunoSEQ multiplex PCR; in TCRdb, only in-frame clones are kept and a portion is missing. The table shows tens of thousands of clones, with 80% to 95% occurring only once. This sample was taken from a study of T cell changes during pregnancy in multiple sclerosis. Per germline, CDR1 MDHEN and CDR2 SYDVKM. The CDR3 sequence is 16 residues long. V lost 3 bases and J 2 bases, leaving 17 bases between the germline ends. The chain recombines TRBV28 with TRBJ2-7; perhaps TRBD2 as D (6 bases). The source material was peripheral blood, sampled in the third trimester of pregnancy. The receptor's source is a female donor in good health, enrolled as a control in a pregnancy study. CDR3 bases: TGTGCCAGCAGTTTGAAAAAGGGACGGGGGACCTACGAGCAGTACTTC. This encodes CASSLKKGRGTYEQYF.